Listed below are T cell receptor beta chains from one sample, sequenced in a study of T cells after yellow fever vaccination. One entry per CDR3 protein, called by TCRdb with MiXCR from the 5' RACE reads. This sample has a few hundred thousand distinct CDR3 sequences; around 6.8% occur once, and the top ten carry roughly a sixth. Material: PBMCs, obtained approximately 47 days after the first yellow fever vaccination. The receptor source for this set is a man aged 18 to 29 who received the YFV17D yellow fever vaccine. Both conserved end residues are part of each CDR3. Fields, in order: V gene, CDR3 protein.

v_gene: TRBV5-1
CDR3aa: CASSLGGRGALQETQYF

v_gene: TRBV30
CDR3aa: CAWSVTSEAFF

v_gene: TRBV28
CDR3aa: CASSLSPPGTAMNTEAFF

v_gene: TRBV20-1
CDR3aa: CSAPDFGEGEQYF

v_gene: TRBV15
CDR3aa: CATSSPGLAGGAGTDTQYF

v_gene: TRBV9
CDR3aa: CASSTHRGSYEQYF

v_gene: TRBV9
CDR3aa: CASSVNSGETQYF

v_gene: TRBV20-1
CDR3aa: CSAVFDKSHNEQFF

v_gene: TRBV12-3/TRBV12-4
CDR3aa: CASRISTDTQYF

v_gene: TRBV5-1
CDR3aa: CASSLEATDTQYF

v_gene: TRBV5-1
CDR3aa: CASSLSGEETQYF

v_gene: TRBV9
CDR3aa: CASSVFWTGTYEQYF

v_gene: TRBV7-2
CDR3aa: CASSLGLAGYTGELFF

v_gene: TRBV5-1
CDR3aa: CASRYRTSNTGELFF

v_gene: TRBV7-2
CDR3aa: CASKVMGAQDTQYF

v_gene: TRBV5-4
CDR3aa: CASSLASDYGYTF

v_gene: TRBV20-1
CDR3aa: CSAPERTTDTQYF

v_gene: TRBV20-1
CDR3aa: CSASSTLNTEAFF

v_gene: TRBV20-1
CDR3aa: CSASPTGVATGELFF

v_gene: TRBV12-3/TRBV12-4
CDR3aa: CAGGPTGSNTGELFF

v_gene: TRBV7-2
CDR3aa: CASRPLDSMNTEAFF

v_gene: TRBV2
CDR3aa: CASSPDRPSGNTIYF

v_gene: TRBV20-1
CDR3aa: CSARSPTGGDGFPQYF

v_gene: TRBV6-5
CDR3aa: CASSFSDPDRGNEQFF

v_gene: TRBV5-1
CDR3aa: CASSSLAGGTAGELFF

v_gene: TRBV6-5
CDR3aa: CASSYSMADLTDTQYF

v_gene: TRBV7-3
CDR3aa: CASSRGASGDNEQFF

v_gene: TRBV4-2
CDR3aa: CASSQDPTLNTEAFF

v_gene: TRBV5-1
CDR3aa: CASSSNRMNTEAFF

v_gene: TRBV5-1
CDR3aa: CASSLGFRGSQETQYF

v_gene: TRBV7-2
CDR3aa: CASSMATQGEKLFF

v_gene: TRBV4-2
CDR3aa: CASSQDLEQGVYEQYF

v_gene: TRBV7-8
CDR3aa: CASISTGPHSYEQYF

v_gene: TRBV4-1
CDR3aa: CASSGAHQETQYF

v_gene: TRBV4-3
CDR3aa: CASSQAQLDGGRGGYTF

v_gene: TRBV6-1
CDR3aa: CASSPQGYQETQYF

v_gene: TRBV4-2
CDR3aa: CASSSGTGMYQETQYF

v_gene: TRBV5-1
CDR3aa: CASSLKLGLSYNEQFF

v_gene: TRBV21-1
CDR3aa: CASSDRPGTGWHIQYF

v_gene: TRBV5-1
CDR3aa: CASSSYRPNTGELFF

v_gene: TRBV12-3/TRBV12-4
CDR3aa: CASSPFRDSLEKLFF

v_gene: TRBV3-1
CDR3aa: CASSQELAEETQYF

v_gene: TRBV7-2
CDR3aa: CASSLRMNTEAFF

v_gene: TRBV15
CDR3aa: CATSRDPGTVSYEQYF

v_gene: TRBV6-5
CDR3aa: CASSYRLSTDTQYF

v_gene: TRBV11-2
CDR3aa: CASSLGLTNEQFF

v_gene: TRBV19
CDR3aa: CASSGGLAGSTDTQYF

v_gene: TRBV5-8
CDR3aa: CASRTSGGANEQFF